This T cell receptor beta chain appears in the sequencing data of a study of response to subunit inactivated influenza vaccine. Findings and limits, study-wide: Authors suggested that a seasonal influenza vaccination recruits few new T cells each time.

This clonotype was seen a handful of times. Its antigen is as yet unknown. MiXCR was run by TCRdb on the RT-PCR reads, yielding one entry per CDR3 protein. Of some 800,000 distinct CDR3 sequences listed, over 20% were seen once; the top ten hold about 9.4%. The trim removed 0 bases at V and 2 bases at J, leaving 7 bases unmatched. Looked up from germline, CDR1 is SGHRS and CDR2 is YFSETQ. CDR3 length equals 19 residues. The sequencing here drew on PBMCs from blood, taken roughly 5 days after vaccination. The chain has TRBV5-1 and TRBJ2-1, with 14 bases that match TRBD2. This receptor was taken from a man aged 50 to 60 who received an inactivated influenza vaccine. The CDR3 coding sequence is TGCGCCAGCAGCTTGGGTACCGGGACTAGCGGGAGTGCCTACAATGAGCAGTTCTTC. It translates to CASSLGTGTSGSAYNEQFF.